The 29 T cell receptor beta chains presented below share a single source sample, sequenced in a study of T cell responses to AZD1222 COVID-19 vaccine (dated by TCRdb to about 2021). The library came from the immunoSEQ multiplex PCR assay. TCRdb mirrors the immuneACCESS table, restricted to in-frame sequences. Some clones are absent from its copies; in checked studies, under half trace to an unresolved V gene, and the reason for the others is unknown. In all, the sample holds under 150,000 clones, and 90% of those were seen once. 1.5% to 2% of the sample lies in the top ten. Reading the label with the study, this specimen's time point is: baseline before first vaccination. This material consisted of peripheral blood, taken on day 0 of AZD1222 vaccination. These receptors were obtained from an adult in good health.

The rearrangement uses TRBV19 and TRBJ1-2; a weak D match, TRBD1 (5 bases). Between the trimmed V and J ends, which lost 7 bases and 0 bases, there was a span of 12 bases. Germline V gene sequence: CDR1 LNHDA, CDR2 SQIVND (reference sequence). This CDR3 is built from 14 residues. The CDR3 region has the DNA TGTGCCAGTACCCTGACAGAATCTAACTATGGCTACACCTTC. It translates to CASTLTESNYGYTF.

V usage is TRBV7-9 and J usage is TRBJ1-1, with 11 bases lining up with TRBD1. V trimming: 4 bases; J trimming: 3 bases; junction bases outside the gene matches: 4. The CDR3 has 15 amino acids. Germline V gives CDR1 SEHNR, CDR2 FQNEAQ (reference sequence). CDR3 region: CASSSGTGGYTEAFF. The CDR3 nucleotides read TGTGCCAGCAGCTCGGGGACAGGGGGGTACACTGAAGCTTTCTTT.

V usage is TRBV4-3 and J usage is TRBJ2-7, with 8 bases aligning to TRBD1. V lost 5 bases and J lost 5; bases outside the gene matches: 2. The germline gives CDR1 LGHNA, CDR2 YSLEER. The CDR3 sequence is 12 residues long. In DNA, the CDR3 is TGCGCCAGCAGCAGGACAGGGAACGAGCAGTACTTC. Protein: CASSRTGNEQYF.

CDR3 sequence: CASKEGAVYEQYF. The CDR3 bases are TGTGCCAGCAAGGAGGGGGCGGTCTACGAGCAGTACTTC. The chain links TRBV6-5 to TRBJ2-7; weak D call: TRBD1 (7 bases). CDR1 MNHEY and CDR2 SVGAGI come from the germline V gene. The CDR3 spans 13 residues. V dropped 7 bases and J dropped 3 bases, with 13 bases sitting between them.

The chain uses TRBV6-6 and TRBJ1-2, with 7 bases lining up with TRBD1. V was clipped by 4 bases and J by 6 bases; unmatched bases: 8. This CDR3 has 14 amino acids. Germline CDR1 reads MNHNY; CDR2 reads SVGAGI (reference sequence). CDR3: CASSSSDRKDGYTF. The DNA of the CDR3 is TGTGCCAGCAGTTCGTCGGACAGGAAGGATGGCTACACCTTC.

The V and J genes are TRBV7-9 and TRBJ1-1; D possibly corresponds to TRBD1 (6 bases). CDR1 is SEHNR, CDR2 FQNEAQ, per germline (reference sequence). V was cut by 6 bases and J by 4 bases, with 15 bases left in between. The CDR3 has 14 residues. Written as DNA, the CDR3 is TGTGCCAGCAGGTTGGGGGGGCGGAGCACTGAAGCTTTCTTT. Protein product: CASRLGGRSTEAFF.

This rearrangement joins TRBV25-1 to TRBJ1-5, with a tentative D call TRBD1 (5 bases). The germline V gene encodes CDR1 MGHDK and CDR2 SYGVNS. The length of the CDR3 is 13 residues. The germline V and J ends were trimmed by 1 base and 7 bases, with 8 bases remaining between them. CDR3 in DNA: TGTGCCAGCAGTGAATTGCGGGGGCAGCCCCAGCATTTT. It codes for CASSELRGQPQHF.

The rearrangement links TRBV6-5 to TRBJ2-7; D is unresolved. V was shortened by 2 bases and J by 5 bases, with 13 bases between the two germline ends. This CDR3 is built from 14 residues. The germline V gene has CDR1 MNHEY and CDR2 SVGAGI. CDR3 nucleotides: TGTGCCAGCAGTTACCGCGGCAGCGACAACGAGCAGTACTTC. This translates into CASSYRGSDNEQYF.

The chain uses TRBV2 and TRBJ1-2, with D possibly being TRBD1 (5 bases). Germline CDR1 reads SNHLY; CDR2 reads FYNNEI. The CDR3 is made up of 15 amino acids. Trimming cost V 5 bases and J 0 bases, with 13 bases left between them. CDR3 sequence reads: CASSTAGRANYGYTF. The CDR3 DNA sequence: TGTGCCAGCAGTACTGCAGGGCGAGCTAACTATGGCTACACCTTC.

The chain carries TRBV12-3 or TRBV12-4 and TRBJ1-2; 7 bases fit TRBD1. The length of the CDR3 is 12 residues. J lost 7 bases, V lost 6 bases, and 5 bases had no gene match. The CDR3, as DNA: TGTGCCAGCAGCGTCGCAGGGGGTGGCTACACCTTC. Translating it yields CASSVAGGGYTF.

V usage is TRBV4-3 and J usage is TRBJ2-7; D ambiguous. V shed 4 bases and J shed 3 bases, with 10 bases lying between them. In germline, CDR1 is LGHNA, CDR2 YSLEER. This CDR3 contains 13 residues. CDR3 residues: CASSPYRGYEQYF. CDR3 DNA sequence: TGCGCCAGCAGCCCATACCGTGGCTACGAGCAGTACTTC.

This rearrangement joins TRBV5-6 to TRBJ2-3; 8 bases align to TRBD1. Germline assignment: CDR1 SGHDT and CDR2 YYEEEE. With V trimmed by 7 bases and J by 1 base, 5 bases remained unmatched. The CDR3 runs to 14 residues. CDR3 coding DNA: TGTGCCAGCCTCGACAGGGGACGCACAGATACGCAGTATTTT. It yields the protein CASLDRGRTDTQYF.

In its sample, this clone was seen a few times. CDR3 nucleotide sequence: TGTGCCAGTAGTATCGATCGGGCTAGCCTGAACACCGGGGAGCTGTTTTTT. This sequence encodes CASSIDRASLNTGELFF. The V and J genes are TRBV19 and TRBJ2-2; D may be TRBD2 (5 bases). Trimming cost V 3 bases and J 1 base, with 15 bases left between them. CDR3 length: 17 residues. Germline lookup yields CDR1 LNHDA and CDR2 SQIVND (reference sequence).

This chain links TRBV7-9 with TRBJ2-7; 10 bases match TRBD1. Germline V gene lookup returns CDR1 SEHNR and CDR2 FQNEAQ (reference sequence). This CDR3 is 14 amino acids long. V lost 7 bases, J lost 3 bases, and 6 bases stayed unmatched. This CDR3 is CASTRQGARYEQYF. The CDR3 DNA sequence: TGTGCCAGCACCAGACAGGGGGCGCGCTACGAGCAGTACTTC.

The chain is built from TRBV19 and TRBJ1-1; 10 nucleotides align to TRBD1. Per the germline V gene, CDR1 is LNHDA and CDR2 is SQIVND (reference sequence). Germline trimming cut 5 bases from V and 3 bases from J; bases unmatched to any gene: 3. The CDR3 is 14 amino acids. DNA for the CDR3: TGTGCCAGTAGTCCGGGACAGGGGTACACTGAAGCTTTCTTT. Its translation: CASSPGQGYTEAFF.

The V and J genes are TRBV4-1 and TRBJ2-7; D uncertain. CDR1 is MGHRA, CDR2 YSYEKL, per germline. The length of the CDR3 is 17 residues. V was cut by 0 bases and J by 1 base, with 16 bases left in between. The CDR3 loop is CASSQDTYEVASYEQYF. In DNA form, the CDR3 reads TGCGCCAGCAGCCAAGACACGTACGAGGTAGCTTCCTACGAGCAGTACTTC.

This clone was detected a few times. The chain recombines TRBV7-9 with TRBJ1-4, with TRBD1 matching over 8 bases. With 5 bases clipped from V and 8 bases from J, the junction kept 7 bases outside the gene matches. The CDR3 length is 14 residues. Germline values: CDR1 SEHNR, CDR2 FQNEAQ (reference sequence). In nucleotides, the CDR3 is TGTGCCAGCAGCCGGGGACAGGCCGGGGAAAAACTGTTTTTT. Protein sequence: CASSRGQAGEKLFF.

DNA for the CDR3: TGCGCCAGCAGCTTGAGCGGTAGCTCCTACAATGAGCAGTTCTTC. Its protein product is CASSLSGSSYNEQFF. The gene calls are TRBV5-1 and TRBJ2-1; D perhaps matches TRBD2 (5 bases). CDR3 length: 15 residues. Looked up from germline, CDR1 is SGHRS and CDR2 is YFSETQ. Trimming stripped 1 base from V and 0 bases from J, with 8 bases between.

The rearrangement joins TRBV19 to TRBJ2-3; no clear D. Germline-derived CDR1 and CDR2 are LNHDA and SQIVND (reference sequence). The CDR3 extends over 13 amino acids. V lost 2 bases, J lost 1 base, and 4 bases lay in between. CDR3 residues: CASSITGTDTQYF. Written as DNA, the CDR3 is TGTGCCAGTAGTATAACCGGCACAGATACGCAGTATTTT.

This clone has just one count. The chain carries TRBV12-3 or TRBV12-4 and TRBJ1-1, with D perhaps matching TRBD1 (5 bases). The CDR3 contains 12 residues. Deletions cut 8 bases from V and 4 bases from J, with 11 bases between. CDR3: CASGPRGTEAFF. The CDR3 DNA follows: TGTGCCAGCGGCCCTAGGGGCACTGAAGCTTTCTTT.

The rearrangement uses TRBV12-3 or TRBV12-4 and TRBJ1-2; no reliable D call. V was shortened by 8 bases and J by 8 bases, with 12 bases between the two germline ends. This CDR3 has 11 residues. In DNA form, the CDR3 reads TGTGCCAGCTGGCAATCGGGGGGCTACACCTTC. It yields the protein CASWQSGGYTF.

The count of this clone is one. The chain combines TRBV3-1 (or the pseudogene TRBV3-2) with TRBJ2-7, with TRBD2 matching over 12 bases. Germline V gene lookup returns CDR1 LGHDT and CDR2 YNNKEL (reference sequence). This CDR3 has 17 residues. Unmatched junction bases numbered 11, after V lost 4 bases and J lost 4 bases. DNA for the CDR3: TGTGCCAGCAGCCCTCGTACTAGCGGGAGGTTCTGGTACGAGCAGTACTTC. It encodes CASSPRTSGRFWYEQYF.

The CDR3 DNA sequence: TGCGCCAGCAGCCATTCCACAGGGGGCGCCGCCTACGAGCAGTACTTC. Residues: CASSHSTGGAAYEQYF. This chain connects TRBV4-3 to TRBJ2-7; 9 nucleotides agree with TRBD1. Per germline, CDR1 LGHNA and CDR2 YSLEER. The CDR3 totals 16 residues. The J segment lost 2 bases and the V segment lost 3 bases, leaving 8 bases of the junction unmatched.

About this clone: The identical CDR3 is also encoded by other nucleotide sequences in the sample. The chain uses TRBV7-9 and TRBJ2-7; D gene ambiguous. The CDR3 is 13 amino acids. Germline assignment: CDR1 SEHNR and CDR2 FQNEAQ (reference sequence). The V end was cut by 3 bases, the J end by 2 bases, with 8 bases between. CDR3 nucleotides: TGTGCCAGCAGCTTGGGAACAGCCTACGAGCAGTACTTC. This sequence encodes CASSLGTAYEQYF.

Here the CDR3 reads CASSYYGGLAYFKETQYF. Written as DNA, the CDR3 is TGTGCCAGCAGTTACTACGGCGGACTAGCATACTTCAAAGAGACCCAGTACTTC. The chain combines TRBV6-2 or TRBV6-3 with TRBJ2-5; TRBD2 matches 8 bases. After removal of 1 base from V and 3 bases from J, the junction contained 13 bases not matched to a gene. The germline V gene encodes CDR1 MNHEY and CDR2 SVGEGT. This CDR3 is 18 amino acids long.

Here the CDR3 reads CAWSVDSYEQYF. CDR3 nucleotides: TGTGCCTGGAGTGTCGACAGCTACGAGCAGTACTTC. This chain uses TRBV30 with TRBJ2-7, with D possibly TRBD1 on 5 matching bases. Germline V lookup: CDR1 GTSNPN, CDR2 SVGIG (reference sequence). The CDR3 contains 12 residues. V was shortened by 0 bases and J by 3 bases, with 6 bases between the two germline ends. The variable domain in full, completed from reference TRBV30 and TRBJ2-7, reads SQTIHQWPATLVQPVGSPLSLECTVEGTSNPNLYWYRQAAGRGLQLLFYSVGIGQISSEVPQNLSASRPQDRQFILSSKKLLLSDSGFYLCAWSVDSYEQYFGPGTRLTVT.

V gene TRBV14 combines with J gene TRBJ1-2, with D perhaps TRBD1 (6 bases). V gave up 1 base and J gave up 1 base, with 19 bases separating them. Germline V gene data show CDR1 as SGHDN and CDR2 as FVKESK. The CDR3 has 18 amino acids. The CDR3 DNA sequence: TGTGCCAGCAGCCAAGTCGGGGGCGCGAAGACCGGTAACTATGGCTACACCTTC. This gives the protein CASSQVGGAKTGNYGYTF.

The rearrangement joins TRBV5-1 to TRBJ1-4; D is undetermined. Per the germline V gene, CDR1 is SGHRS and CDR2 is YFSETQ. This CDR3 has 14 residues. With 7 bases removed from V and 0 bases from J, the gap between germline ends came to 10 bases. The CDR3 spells CASRRDATNEKLFF. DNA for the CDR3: TGCGCCAGCCGGCGGGATGCAACTAATGAAAAACTGTTTTTT.

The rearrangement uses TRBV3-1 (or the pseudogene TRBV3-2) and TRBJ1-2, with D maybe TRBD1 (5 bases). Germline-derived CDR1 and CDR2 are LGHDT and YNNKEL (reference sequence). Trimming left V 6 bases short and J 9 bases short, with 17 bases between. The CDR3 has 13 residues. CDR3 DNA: TGTGCCAGCAGACTAGGCCCAGGGAGAAGCTACACCTTC. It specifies CASRLGPGRSYTF.